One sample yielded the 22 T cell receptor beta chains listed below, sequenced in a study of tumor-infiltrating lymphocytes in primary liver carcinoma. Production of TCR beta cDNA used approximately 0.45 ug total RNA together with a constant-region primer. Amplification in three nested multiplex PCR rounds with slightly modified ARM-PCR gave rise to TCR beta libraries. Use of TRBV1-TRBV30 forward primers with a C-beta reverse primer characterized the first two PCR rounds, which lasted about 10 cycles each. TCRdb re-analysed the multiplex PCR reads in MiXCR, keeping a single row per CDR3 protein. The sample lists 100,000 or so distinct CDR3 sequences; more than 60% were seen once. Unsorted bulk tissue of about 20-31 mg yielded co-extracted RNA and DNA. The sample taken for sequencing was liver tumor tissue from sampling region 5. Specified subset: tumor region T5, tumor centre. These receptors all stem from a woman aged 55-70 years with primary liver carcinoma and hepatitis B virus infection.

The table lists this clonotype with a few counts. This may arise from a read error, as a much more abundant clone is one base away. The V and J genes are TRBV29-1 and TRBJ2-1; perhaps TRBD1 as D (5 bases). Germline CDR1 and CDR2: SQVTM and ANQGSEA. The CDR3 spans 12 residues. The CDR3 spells CSARQSNNGQFF. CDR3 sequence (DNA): TGCAGCGCCAGACAGTCAAACAATGGGCAGTTCTTC.

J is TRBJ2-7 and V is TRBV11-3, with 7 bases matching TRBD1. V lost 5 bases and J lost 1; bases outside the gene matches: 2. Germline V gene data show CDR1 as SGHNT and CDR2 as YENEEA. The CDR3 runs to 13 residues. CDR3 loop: CASSVGQSYEQYF. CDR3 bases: TGTGCCAGCAGCGTGGGACAGTCCTACGAGCAGTACTTC.

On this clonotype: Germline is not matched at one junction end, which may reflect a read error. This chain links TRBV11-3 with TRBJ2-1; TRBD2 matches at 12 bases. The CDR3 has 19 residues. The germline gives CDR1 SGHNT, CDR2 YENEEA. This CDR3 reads CASSAGQGKLAGGFNERFF. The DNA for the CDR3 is TGTGCCAGCAGCGCCGGACAGGGGAAACTAGCGGGAGGATTCAATGAGCGGTTCTTC.

In DNA form, the CDR3 reads TGTGCTAGCTTGAGACTAGCGGGAATCGACAATGAGCAGTTCTTC. Amino acid sequence: CASLRLAGIDNEQFF. The chain is built from TRBV12-3 or TRBV12-4 and TRBJ2-1, with TRBD2 matching over 11 bases. The CDR3 has 15 amino acids.

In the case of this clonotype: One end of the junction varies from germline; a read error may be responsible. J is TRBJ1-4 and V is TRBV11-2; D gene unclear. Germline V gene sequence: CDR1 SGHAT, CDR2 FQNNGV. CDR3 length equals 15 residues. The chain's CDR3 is CASCLSGIPNEKQFF. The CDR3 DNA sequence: TGTGCCAGCTGCTTATCGGGGATCCCAAATGAAAAACAGTTTTTT.

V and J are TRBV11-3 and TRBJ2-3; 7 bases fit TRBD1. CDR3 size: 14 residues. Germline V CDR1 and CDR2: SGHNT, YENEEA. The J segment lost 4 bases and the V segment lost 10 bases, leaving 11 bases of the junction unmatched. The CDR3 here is CANSHRTGADTQYF. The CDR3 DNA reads TGTGCCAATAGCCATCGGACAGGCGCAGATACGCAGTATTTT. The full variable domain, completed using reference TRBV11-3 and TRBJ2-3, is EAGVVQSPRYKIIEKKQPVAFWCNPISGHNTLYWYLQNLGQGPELLIRYENEEAVDDSQLPKDRFSAERLKGVDSTLKIQPAELGDSAVYLCANSHRTGADTQYFGPGTRLTVL.

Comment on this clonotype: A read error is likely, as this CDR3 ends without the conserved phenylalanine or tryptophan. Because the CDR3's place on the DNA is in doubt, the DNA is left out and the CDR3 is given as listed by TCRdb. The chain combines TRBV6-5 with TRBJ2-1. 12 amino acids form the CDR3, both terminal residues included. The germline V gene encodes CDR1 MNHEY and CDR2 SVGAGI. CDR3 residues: CASSLRRSERFL.

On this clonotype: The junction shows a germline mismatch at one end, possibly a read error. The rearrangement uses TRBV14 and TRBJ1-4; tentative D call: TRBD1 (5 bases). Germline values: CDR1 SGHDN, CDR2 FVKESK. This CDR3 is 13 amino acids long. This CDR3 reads CATRKGQTEKPFF. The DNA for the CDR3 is TGTGCCACCAGGAAAGGACAAACGGAAAAACCGTTTTTT.

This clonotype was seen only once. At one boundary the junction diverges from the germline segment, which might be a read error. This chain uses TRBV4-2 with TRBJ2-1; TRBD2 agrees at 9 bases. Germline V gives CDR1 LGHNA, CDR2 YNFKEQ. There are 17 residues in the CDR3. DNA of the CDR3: TGTGCCAGCAGCCAAACGGTCTTTAGCGGGAGTGGTGATGAGCAGTCCTTC. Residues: CASSQTVFSGSGDEQSF.

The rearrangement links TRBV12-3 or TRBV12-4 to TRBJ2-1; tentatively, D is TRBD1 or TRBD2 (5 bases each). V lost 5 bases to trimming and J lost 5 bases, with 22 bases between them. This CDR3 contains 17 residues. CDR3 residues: CASSLHWDPPSHNEQFF. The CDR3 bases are TGTGCCAGCAGTCTACACTGGGACCCACCGTCCCACAATGAGCAGTTCTTC.

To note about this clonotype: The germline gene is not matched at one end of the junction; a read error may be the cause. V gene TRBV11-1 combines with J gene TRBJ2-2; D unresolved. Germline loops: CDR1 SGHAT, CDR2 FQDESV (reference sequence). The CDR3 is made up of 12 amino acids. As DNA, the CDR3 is TGTGTCAGCAGCCCACTACCAGGTGAGCTGTTTTTT. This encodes CVSSPLPGELFF.

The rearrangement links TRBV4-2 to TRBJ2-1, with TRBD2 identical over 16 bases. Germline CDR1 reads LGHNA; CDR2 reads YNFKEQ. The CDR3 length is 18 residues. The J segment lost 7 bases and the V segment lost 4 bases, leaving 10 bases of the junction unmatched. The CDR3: CASSLGTSGRAEVNEQFF. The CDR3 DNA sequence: TGTGCCAGCAGCCTCGGGACTAGCGGGAGGGCCGAGGTGAATGAGCAGTTCTTC.

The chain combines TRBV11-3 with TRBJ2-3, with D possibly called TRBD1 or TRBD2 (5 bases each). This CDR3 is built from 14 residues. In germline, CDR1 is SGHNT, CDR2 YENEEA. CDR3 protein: CESSYRTSTDTQYF. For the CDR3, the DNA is TGTGAGAGCAGCTACAGGACTAGCACAGATACGCAGTATTTT.

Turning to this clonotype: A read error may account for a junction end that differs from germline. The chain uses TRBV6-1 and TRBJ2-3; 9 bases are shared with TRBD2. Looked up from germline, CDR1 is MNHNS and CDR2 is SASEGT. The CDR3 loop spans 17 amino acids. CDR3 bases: TGTGCCAACAGTGAGACGGCGGGGGGGCAAGGTACAGATACGCAGTATTTT. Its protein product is CANSETAGGQGTDTQYF.

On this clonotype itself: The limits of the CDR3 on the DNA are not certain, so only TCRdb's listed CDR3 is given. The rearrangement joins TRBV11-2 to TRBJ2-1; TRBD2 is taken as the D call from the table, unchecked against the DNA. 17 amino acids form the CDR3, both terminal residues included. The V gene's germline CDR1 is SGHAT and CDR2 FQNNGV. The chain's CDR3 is CASSLGLVAGGSNEPFF.

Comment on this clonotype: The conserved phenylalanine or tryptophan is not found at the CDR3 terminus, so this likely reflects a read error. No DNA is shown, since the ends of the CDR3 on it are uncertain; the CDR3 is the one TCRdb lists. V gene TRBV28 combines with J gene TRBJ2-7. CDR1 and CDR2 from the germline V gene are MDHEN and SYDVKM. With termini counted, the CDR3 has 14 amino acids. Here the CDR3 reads CASSQSGSPYDQYL.

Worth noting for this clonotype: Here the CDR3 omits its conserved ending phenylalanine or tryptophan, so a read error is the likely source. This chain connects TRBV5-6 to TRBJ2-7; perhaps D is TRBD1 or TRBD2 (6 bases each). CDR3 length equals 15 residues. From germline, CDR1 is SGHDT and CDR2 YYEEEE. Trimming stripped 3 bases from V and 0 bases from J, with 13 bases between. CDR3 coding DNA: TGTGCCAGCAGCTCCCGGACAGCGGGCTCCTACGAGCAGTACATC. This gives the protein CASSSRTAGSYEQYI.

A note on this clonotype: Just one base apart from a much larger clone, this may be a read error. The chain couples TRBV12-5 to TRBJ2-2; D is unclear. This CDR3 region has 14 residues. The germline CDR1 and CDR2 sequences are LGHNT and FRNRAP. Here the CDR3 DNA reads TGTGTTAGTGGTTTGTCTCCGAACACCGGGGAGCTGTTTTTT. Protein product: CVSGLSPNTGELFF. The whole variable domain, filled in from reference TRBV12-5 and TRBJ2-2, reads DARVTQTPRHKVTEMGQEVTMRCQPILGHNTVFWYRQTMMQGLELLAYFRNRAPLDDSGMPKDRFSAEMPDATLATLKIQPSEPRDSAVYFCVSGLSPNTGELFFGEGSRLTVL.

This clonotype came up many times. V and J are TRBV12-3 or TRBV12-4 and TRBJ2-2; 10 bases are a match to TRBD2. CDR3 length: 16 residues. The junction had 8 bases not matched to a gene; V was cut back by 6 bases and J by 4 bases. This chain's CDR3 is CASSPPLAGSTGELFF. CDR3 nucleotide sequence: TGTGCCAGCAGCCCACCACTAGCGGGAAGCACCGGGGAGCTGTTTTTT.

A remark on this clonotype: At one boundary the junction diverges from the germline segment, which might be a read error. Here the CDR3 reads CASRIADGTDMQYF. In nucleotides, the CDR3 is TGTGCCAGCAGGATAGCGGATGGCACAGATATGCAGTATTTT. This chain connects TRBV11-3 to TRBJ2-3; weak D call: TRBD2 (6 bases). Germline V gives CDR1 SGHNT, CDR2 YENEEA. There are 14 residues in the CDR3.

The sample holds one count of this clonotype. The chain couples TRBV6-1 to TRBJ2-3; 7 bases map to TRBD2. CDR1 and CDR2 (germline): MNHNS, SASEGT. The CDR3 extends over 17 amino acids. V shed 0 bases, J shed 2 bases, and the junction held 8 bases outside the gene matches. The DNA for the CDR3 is TGTGCCAGCAGTGAAGCTTCGGCGGGGGAATCCACAGATACGCAGTATTTT. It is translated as CASSEASAGESTDTQYF.

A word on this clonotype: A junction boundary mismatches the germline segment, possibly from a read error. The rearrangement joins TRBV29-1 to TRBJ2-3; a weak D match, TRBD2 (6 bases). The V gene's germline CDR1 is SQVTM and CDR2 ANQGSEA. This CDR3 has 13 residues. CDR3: CSAVELAADTQYF. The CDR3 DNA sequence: TGCAGCGCTGTCGAACTAGCAGCAGATACGCAATATTTT.